The 17 T cell receptor beta chains given below trace back to one sample, sequenced in a study of T cells after posttransplantation cyclophosphamide. Data came from immunoSEQ multiplex PCR; TCRdb stores just in-frame clones and leaves some out. In the table there are roughly 17,000 clones, approximately 87% of which are singletons. The material sequenced was memory CD4+ T cells sorted from blood. The receptors shown here come from a man aged 25-40 years in good health and a related stem cell transplant donor.

The chain combines TRBV10-2 with TRBJ1-5, with 7 nucleotides matching TRBD1. Germline trimming cut 5 bases from V and 5 bases from J; bases unmatched to any gene: 6. This CDR3 has 14 amino acids. The germline gives CDR1 WSHSY, CDR2 SAAADI. The chain's CDR3 is CASSWTGGDQPQHF. The CDR3 bases are TGCGCCAGCAGTTGGACAGGTGGGGATCAGCCCCAGCATTTT.

The chain combines TRBV4-2 with TRBJ2-3, with 7 bases identical to TRBD1. J gave up 6 bases and V 4 bases, and 10 bases lay outside the gene matches. CDR3 length equals 15 residues. Germline CDR1 is LGHNA and CDR2 is YNFKEQ. The CDR3 loop is CASSPQFRGQDTQYF. The CDR3 coding sequence is TGTGCCAGCAGCCCTCAATTTAGGGGGCAGGATACGCAGTATTTT.

V gene TRBV27 combines with J gene TRBJ1-1; D is unclear. There are 14 residues in the CDR3. Trimming pared 6 bases from V and 6 bases from J, leaving 17 bases between. CDR1 and CDR2 (germline): MNHEY, SMNVEV (reference sequence). As DNA, the CDR3 is TGTGCCAGCAGAACTGGAGGACTCGATCCTGAAGCTTTCTTT. Protein sequence: CASRTGGLDPEAFF.

The gene calls are TRBV5-4 and TRBJ1-2, with a possible D match to TRBD1 (5 bases). Trimming cost V 3 bases and J 8 bases, with 20 bases left between them. CDR1 SGHNT and CDR2 YYREEE come from the germline V gene (reference sequence). The CDR3 has 15 amino acids. The DNA for the CDR3 is TGTGCCAGCAGCTGGGGTCACAGGAAGTACGACGGCTACACCTTC. This encodes CASSWGHRKYDGYTF.

The J gene is TRBJ2-5, the V gene TRBV5-4; D is ambiguous. This CDR3 is built from 12 residues. V gave up 4 bases and J gave up 5 bases, with 9 bases separating them. Germline loops: CDR1 SGHNT, CDR2 YYREEE (reference sequence). The CDR3 sequence: CASSLPLETQYF. The CDR3 DNA reads as TGTGCCAGCAGCCTCCCTTTGGAGACCCAGTACTTC.

Only one count was recorded for this clone. The chain employs TRBV7-6 and TRBJ2-1; the match to TRBD2 covers 15 bases. V lost 4 bases and J lost 7; bases outside the gene matches: 5. The CDR3 is 16 residues long. The germline V gene has CDR1 SGHVS and CDR2 FNYEAQ. The CDR3 reads CASSYRTSGGANEQFF. DNA for the CDR3: TGTGCCAGCAGCTACCGGACTAGCGGGGGGGCGAATGAGCAGTTCTTC.

This rearrangement joins TRBV7-3 to TRBJ2-6; D unresolved. V lost 5 bases and J 0 bases, leaving 5 bases between the germline ends. This CDR3 is 14 amino acids long. Germline CDR1 and CDR2: SGHTA and FQGTGA. The DNA for the CDR3 is TGTGCCAGCAGCCCCAGCTCTGGGGCCAACGTCCTGACTTTC. Residues: CASSPSSGANVLTF.

There are a few counts of this clone. The chain couples TRBV28 to TRBJ1-4; tentative D call: TRBD1 (5 bases). V lost 6 bases and J lost 5, with 13 bases in between. The V gene's germline CDR1 is MDHEN and CDR2 SYDVKM. The CDR3 extends over 14 amino acids. The CDR3 DNA reads as TGTGCCAGCAGACCCGCAGGGCCGAATGAAAAACTGTTTTTT. Translation: CASRPAGPNEKLFF.

J is TRBJ1-4 and V is TRBV11-1; 7 bases match TRBD1. With V trimmed by 5 bases and J by 5 bases, 5 bases remained unmatched. This CDR3 is built from 14 residues. Germline loops: CDR1 SGHAT, CDR2 FQDESV (reference sequence). CDR3 nucleotides: TGTGCCAGCAGCCTACCGGACAGGAATGAAAAACTGTTTTTT. The encoded protein is CASSLPDRNEKLFF.

The V and J genes are TRBV6-1 and TRBJ2-7, with 15 bases that match TRBD2. This CDR3 comprises 15 residues. V shed 6 bases, J shed 5 bases, and the junction held 5 bases outside the gene matches. Germline values: CDR1 MNHNS, CDR2 SASEGT. The DNA for the CDR3 is TGTGCCAGCAGGGGACTAGCGGGGGGCCGGGACGAGCAGTACTTC. Translating it yields CASRGLAGGRDEQYF.

The chain links TRBV28 to TRBJ2-1, with a tentative D call TRBD1 (6 bases). The V end lost 8 bases, the J end lost 8 bases, and 16 bases lay between the germline ends. This CDR3 region has 13 residues. Germline V lookup: CDR1 MDHEN, CDR2 SYDVKM. DNA for the CDR3: TGTGCCAGCTTGGGGCAGGGGCGTGATGAGCAGTTCTTC. Translated: CASLGQGRDEQFF. Full variable domain (outside the CDR3, taken from reference TRBV28 and TRBJ2-1): DVKVTQSSRYLVKRTGEKVFLECVQDMDHENMFWYRQDPGLGLRLIYFSYDVKMKEKGDIPEGYSVSREKKERFSLILESASTNQTSMYLCASLGQGRDEQFFGPGTRLTVL.

The CDR3 reads CASRYRVVRSYEQYF. CDR3 in DNA: TGTGCCAGCCGTTATCGGGTCGTTCGCTCCTACGAGCAGTACTTC. The chain is built from TRBV2 and TRBJ2-7, with D uncertain. Per the germline V gene, CDR1 is SNHLY and CDR2 is FYNNEI. Trimming cost V 8 bases and J 0 bases, with 17 bases left between them. The CDR3 contains 15 residues.

V and J are TRBV7-9 and TRBJ1-4; TRBD1 matches at 9 bases. CDR1 is SEHNR, CDR2 FQNEAQ, per germline (reference sequence). This CDR3 contains 14 residues. The V and J ends lost 4 bases and 7 bases, in that order; junction bases with no gene match: 4. In DNA, the CDR3 is TGTGCCAGCAGCTCGGGACAGGGTTTTGAAAAACTGTTTTTT. Its protein product is CASSSGQGFEKLFF.

This clone was counted a few times. The chain links TRBV28 to TRBJ2-3; D is possibly TRBD1 (5 bases). V was shortened by 2 bases and J by 2 bases, with 17 bases between the two germline ends. CDR1 is MDHEN and CDR2 is SYDVKM in the germline V gene. This CDR3 spans 17 amino acids. CDR3 residues: CASSLTASNGATDTQYF. In DNA form, the CDR3 reads TGTGCCAGCAGTTTAACTGCCTCAAATGGGGCCACAGATACGCAGTATTTT.

The chain combines TRBV7-2 with TRBJ1-2; the D gene is possibly TRBD1 (5 bases). The germline CDR1 and CDR2 sequences are SGHTA and FQGNSA. Trimming removed 5 bases at V and 4 bases at J, with 17 bases between. The CDR3 totals 15 residues. CDR3 residues: CASSQAQGTGYGYTF. Written as DNA, the CDR3 is TGTGCCAGCAGCCAGGCCCAGGGTACGGGCTATGGCTACACCTTC.

The chain carries TRBV7-2 and TRBJ2-5; TRBD2 is a possible D gene (5 bases). TRBJ2-7 matches the DNA end more closely, so the J call is doubtful. From germline, CDR1 is SGHTA and CDR2 FQGNSA. CDR3 length: 14 amino acids. CDR3 nucleotide sequence: TGTGCCAGCAGCTTAGCGGTGGGAGACTACGAGCAGTACTTC. Translating it yields CASSLAVGDYEQYF.

The chain links TRBV6-5 to TRBJ2-7; 7 bases match TRBD1. Germline values: CDR1 MNHEY, CDR2 SVGAGI. V dropped 6 bases and J dropped 1; count of bases not matched to a gene: 3. This CDR3 spans 13 amino acids. The chain's CDR3 is CASSDRVSYEQYF. Written as DNA, the CDR3 is TGTGCCAGCAGCGACAGGGTATCCTACGAGCAGTACTTC.